This TCR beta chain was found in a study of graft-versus-host responses after intestinal transplantation. Study at large: Multivisceral, liver-intestinal, or isolated intestinal transplants were performed in recipients. Every transplant recipient was induced with anti-thymocyte globulin, then maintained on tacrolimus and steroids for approximately three years. Broader study findings: Elevated graft-versus-host to host-versus-graft clonal ratios in allografts were recorded for patients with graft-donor T cell macrochimerism.

TCRdb keeps only in-frame clones here, not all; method: immunoSEQ multiplex PCR. The repertoire consists of 120,000 or so clones, with 93% occurring once and the leading ten covering roughly 0.5%. The CDR3 covers 13 residues. Germline CDR1 reads LNHDA; CDR2 reads SQIVND (reference sequence). V lost 7 bases and J lost 2, with 12 bases in between. This clone was observed once. Its antigen remains unidentified. Specimen: unstimulated CD8+ T cells sorted from spleen or lymph node cells, collected before intestinal transplant. This TCR came from a human donor who received an intestinal transplant. The chain uses TRBV19 and TRBJ2-7, with D tentatively TRBD2 (5 bases). CDR3 nucleotide sequence: TGTGCCAGTAACCCGGCGGGTACCTACGAGCAGTACTTC. It specifies CASNPAGTYEQYF.